The 23 T cell receptor beta chains below were found in one sample sequenced in a study of blood T cells in healthy people across ages. Together with a sample-barcoded 5' primer, a J-beta primer mix was included in a second PCR lasting roughly 7 to 11 cycles. MiXCR, run by TCRdb on the 5' RACE reads, gives a single entry per CDR3 protein. The sample includes roughly 1.6 million distinct CDR3 sequences, around 35% of them seen just once. The sample taken for sequencing was blood. Receptor source: a woman aged 25 to 39 in good health.

The J gene is TRBJ2-7, the V gene TRBV28, with D possibly TRBD1 on 5 matching bases. The DNA end lines up better with TRBJ2-5; the J call may be wrong. CDR1 MDHEN and CDR2 SYDVKM come from the germline V gene. The CDR3 spans 13 residues. The CDR3 DNA reads as TGTGCCAGCAGTTTTCCAGGGTTCGAGACCCAGTACTTC. It codes for CASSFPGFETQYF.

The V and J genes are TRBV25-1 and TRBJ2-5; no definite D call. The CDR3 length is 11 residues. CDR1 is MGHDK and CDR2 is SYGVNS in the germline V gene. The germline V and J ends were trimmed by 7 bases and 4 bases, with 7 bases remaining between them. The CDR3 loop reads CASTVVETQYF. The CDR3 DNA reads as TGTGCCAGCACTGTCGTAGAGACCCAGTACTTC.

V and J are TRBV12-3 or TRBV12-4 and TRBJ2-7, with D possibly matching TRBD2 (5 bases). V lost 8 bases and J lost 0, with 20 bases in between. The CDR3 has 16 amino acids. CDR3: CASLGSSTKLSYEQYF. CDR3 in DNA: TGTGCCAGCCTGGGGAGCAGTACCAAACTCTCCTACGAGCAGTACTTC.

The rearrangement uses TRBV24-1 and TRBJ2-2; the match to TRBD1 covers 7 bases. This CDR3 is 13 amino acids long. The V segment lost 9 bases and the J segment 3 bases; nucleotides outside the gene matches: 3. The germline V gene encodes CDR1 KGHDR and CDR2 SFDVKD. The CDR3 region is CATSGQYTGELFF. The CDR3 DNA reads TGTGCCACCTCGGGACAGTACACCGGGGAGCTGTTTTTT.

This clonotype was detected only once. The genes are TRBV6-4 and TRBJ2-7; D is possibly TRBD2 (5 bases). Per the germline V gene, CDR1 is MRHNA and CDR2 is SNTAGT. This CDR3 comprises 16 residues. Trimming took off 4 bases at V and 5 bases at J, with 21 bases between the two ends. CDR3 loop: CASSGQQDGVGDEQYF. DNA for the CDR3: TGTGCCAGCAGTGGACAACAAGACGGGGTGGGAGACGAGCAGTACTTC.

The gene calls are TRBV5-1 and TRBJ1-6; D not certain. The CDR3 sequence is 13 residues long. Trimming left V 2 bases short and J 10 bases short, with 10 bases between. Germline CDR1 is SGHRS and CDR2 is YFSETQ. CDR3 DNA: TGCGCCAGCAGCTTTAATTCGGGCTCACCCCTCCACTTT. Translation gives CASSFNSGSPLHF.

CDR3 sequence reads: CSARPPVGIRGGYTF. In nucleotides, the CDR3 is TGCAGTGCTAGGCCCCCGGTTGGAATCCGCGGGGGCTACACCTTC. The genes are TRBV20-1 and TRBJ1-2; D not resolved. V lost 3 bases and J lost 8, with 22 bases in between. This CDR3 has 15 residues. Per germline, CDR1 DFQATT and CDR2 SNEGSKA (reference sequence).

This clonotype was counted only a few times. The CDR3 nucleotides are TGTGCCAGCAGCTCTCTAGTCGGGACAGGGGAAGGCTACACCTTC. This sequence encodes CASSSLVGTGEGYTF. The J gene is TRBJ1-2, the V gene TRBV9; 10 nucleotides agree with TRBD1. Germline CDR1 is SGDLS and CDR2 is YYNGEE. CDR3 length: 15 residues. The J segment lost 8 bases and the V segment lost 4 bases, leaving 11 bases of the junction unmatched.

The V call is TRBV20-1, the J call TRBJ1-5; weak D call: TRBD1 (6 bases). The CDR3 spans 14 residues. V lost 6 bases and J 5 bases, leaving 17 bases between the germline ends. Germline CDR1 is DFQATT and CDR2 is SNEGSKA (reference sequence). CDR3 in amino acids: CSASNRDGDQPQHF. CDR3 in DNA: TGCAGTGCAAGTAACAGGGATGGGGATCAGCCCCAGCATTTT.

The chain joins TRBV25-1 to TRBJ2-1; the D is unclear. In germline, CDR1 is MGHDK, CDR2 SYGVNS. Deletions cut 6 bases from V and 6 bases from J, with 15 bases between. The CDR3 is 14 amino acids. Written as DNA, the CDR3 is TGTGCCAGCAGGGAAAGGGATAAACGCAATGAGCAGTTCTTC. As protein: CASRERDKRNEQFF.

The chain is built from TRBV5-1 and TRBJ2-7; D gene ambiguous. The CDR3 consists of 12 residues. CDR1 is SGHRS, CDR2 YFSETQ, per germline. The ends were cut back, 4 bases at V and 2 bases at J, with 7 bases in the middle. CDR3 bases: TGCGCCAGCAGCAGATGGCCCTACGAGCAGTACTTC. It is translated as CASSRWPYEQYF.

The chain carries TRBV5-5 and TRBJ2-5, with 7 nucleotides matching TRBD1. The CDR3 totals 14 residues. The germline CDR1 and CDR2 sequences are SGHKS and YYEKEE (reference sequence). J was trimmed by 5 bases and V by 4 bases; bases with no gene match: 8. CDR3 sequence reads: CASSPGQLWETQYF. The CDR3 DNA sequence: TGTGCCAGCAGCCCGGGACAGTTATGGGAGACCCAGTACTTC.

The sample holds many counts of this clonotype. Mismatch with germline at one junction end may stem from a read error. The V and J genes are TRBV2 and TRBJ1-1, with D possibly matching TRBD1 (5 bases). Per the germline V gene, CDR1 is SNHLY and CDR2 is FYNNEI. The CDR3 covers 13 residues. This CDR3 reads CASSGDRNTEAFF. DNA of the CDR3: TGCGCCAGTTCAGGAGACAGGAACACTGAAGCTTTCTTT.

This clonotype appeared a few times. The chain uses TRBV24-1 and TRBJ2-3, with TRBD1 matching 8 bases. The length of the CDR3 is 15 residues. Germline loops: CDR1 KGHDR, CDR2 SFDVKD. Trimming removed 2 bases from V and 2 bases from J; junction bases left unmatched: 2. The CDR3 loop is CATSDWDRPTDTQYF. The CDR3 DNA is TGTGCCACCAGTGATTGGGACAGGCCCACAGATACGCAGTATTTT.

This chain connects TRBV24-1 to TRBJ2-1; TRBD1 matches at 10 bases. The germline CDR1 and CDR2 sequences are KGHDR and SFDVKD. The CDR3 is made up of 15 amino acids. J gave up 7 bases and V 1 base, and 3 bases lay outside the gene matches. This CDR3 is CATSDLPGQGNEQFF. CDR3 sequence (DNA): TGTGCCACCAGTGATTTACCGGGACAGGGGAATGAGCAGTTCTTC.

This clonotype was counted between two and nine times. The chain combines TRBV3-1 with TRBJ1-2; D not certain. This CDR3 contains 15 residues. Trimming stripped 0 bases from V and 3 bases from J, with 11 bases between. CDR1 is LGHDT, CDR2 YNNKEL, per germline (reference sequence). CDR3 protein: CASSQEQLVYYGYTF. The CDR3 bases are TGTGCCAGCAGCCAAGAGCAGTTGGTTTACTATGGCTACACCTTC.

The CDR3 sequence: CASSLFGTGHYGYTF. Here the CDR3 DNA reads TGTGCCAGCAGCTTATTTGGGACAGGGCACTATGGCTACACCTTC. This chain links TRBV11-2 with TRBJ1-2; 9 bases match TRBD1. The V gene's germline CDR1 is SGHAT and CDR2 FQNNGV. V was clipped by 2 bases and J by 3 bases; unmatched bases: 4. CDR3 size: 15 residues.

The chain uses TRBV6-2 or TRBV6-3 and TRBJ1-2; TRBD1 is a possible D gene (5 bases). This CDR3 contains 16 residues. V lost 2 bases to trimming and J lost 7 bases, with 20 bases between them. CDR1 and CDR2 from the germline V gene are MNHEY and SVGEGT. The CDR3: CASSYEPFRVRSGYTF. The CDR3 DNA reads as TGTGCCAGCAGTTACGAACCGTTCAGGGTTCGATCTGGCTACACCTTC.

The V call is TRBV25-1, the J call TRBJ2-7; possible D gene TRBD2, 5 bases. The CDR3 consists of 12 residues. CDR1 MGHDK and CDR2 SYGVNS come from the germline V gene. V gave up 7 bases and J gave up 5 bases, with 12 bases separating them. The CDR3 here is CASTGLPDEQYF. DNA of the CDR3: TGTGCCAGCACAGGACTTCCTGACGAGCAGTACTTC.

This clonotype has more than one count but fewer than ten. The CDR3 nucleotides are TGTGCCAGCAGTTCTACCAGACTAGCTGGTAGTCATAGGGCCAACGTCCTGACTTTC. Its translation is CASSSTRLAGSHRANVLTF. This chain links TRBV7-9 with TRBJ2-6; 7 nucleotides match TRBD2. Germline lookup yields CDR1 SEHNR and CDR2 FQNEAQ (reference sequence). Germline trimming cut 6 bases from V and 5 bases from J; bases unmatched to any gene: 19. The CDR3 runs 19 residues.

This clonotype was seen ten or more times. V is TRBV4-2 and J is TRBJ2-7; 13 positions agree with TRBD2. Germline CDR1 is LGHNA and CDR2 is YNFKEQ. The CDR3 consists of 16 residues. V was pared by 8 bases and J by 2 bases, with 9 bases of the junction left unmatched. CDR3 loop: CASSRTSGSMTYEQYF. The CDR3 DNA sequence: TGTGCCAGCTCCAGGACTAGCGGGAGTATGACCTACGAGCAGTACTTC.

There are a few counts of this clonotype. J is TRBJ2-7 and V is TRBV9; the match to TRBD2 covers 8 bases. This CDR3 spans 16 amino acids. V gave up 0 bases and J gave up 2 bases; unmatched junction bases: 7. The germline V gene encodes CDR1 SGDLS and CDR2 YYNGEE. CDR3 in DNA: TGTGCCAGCAGCGTAGCTTTAGCGGGGACGACCTACGAGCAGTACTTC. The encoded protein is CASSVALAGTTYEQYF.

Comments on this clonotype: Mismatch with germline at one junction end may stem from a read error. The rearrangement links TRBV5-5 to TRBJ2-3; TRBD2 matches 7 bases. The CDR3 is 16 amino acids. CDR1 is SGHKS, CDR2 YYEKEE, per germline (reference sequence). The CDR3 nucleotides are TGTACCAGCAGCTTGGGAGGGCGAGGGGGCACAGATACGCAGTATTTT. Protein: CTSSLGGRGGTDTQYF.